A selection of T cell receptor beta chains follows, all from one sample in a study of blood T cell repertoires in COVID-19. Sequencing used immunoSEQ multiplex PCR; TCRdb keeps in-frame clones, though not all of them. The sample yields a few hundred thousand clones, 80% seen once. The sample comprised PBMCs or T cells enriched from blood (not recorded which). These receptors were obtained from a woman in her thirties or forties with acute COVID-19. Both conserved end residues are part of each CDR3. A D gene is named only where the DNA matches it firmly. Not every row has a clone size; where given, it reads once, few, many or a size class.

>TRBJ2-1|TRBD2|-|TRBV19
TGTGCCAGTAGGCGATCCCCCGGGACTAGGGGTTTCTATGAGCAGTTCTTC
CASRRSPGTRGFYEQFF
>TRBJ1-3|-|-|TRBV11-2
TGTGCCAGCAGCTTAGATCTCAACACCATATATTTT
CASSLDLNTIYF
>TRBJ1-2|TRBD1|once|TRBV20-1
TGCAGTGTACAGGGGAACTATGGCTACACCTTC
CSVQGNYGYTF
>TRBJ1-2|TRBD1|-|TRBV7-8
TGTGCCAGCAGCCCCCGGGACAGGGGACCGAACTATGGCTACACCTTC
CASSPRDRGPNYGYTF
>TRBJ1-6|-|few|TRBV9
TGTGCCAGCAGCCCCCCGGGCTCCTATAATTCACCCCTCCACTTT
CASSPPGSYNSPLHF
>TRBJ1-5|-|few|TRBV12-3/TRBV12-4
TGTGCCAGCAGTTCAGGGGGCAATCAGCCCCAGCATTTT
CASSSGGNQPQHF
>TRBJ1-1|-|-|TRBV27
TGTGCCAGCAGGTACAGGGCCTTTATGAACACTGAAGCTTTCTTT
CASRYRAFMNTEAFF
>TRBJ2-1|TRBD2|many|TRBV7-3
TGTGCCAGCAGCTTAACTCGGACTAGCGGGGAGATGGGTGAGCAGTTCTTC
CASSLTRTSGEMGEQFF
>TRBJ1-2|-|-|TRBV28
TGTGCCAGCAGTCTATCCAGGGTGAACTATGGCTACACCTTC
CASSLSRVNYGYTF
>TRBJ2-3|TRBD2|once|TRBV5-1
TGCGCCAGCAGCCCGTCGGCGGGGGGCACAGATACGCAGTATTTT
CASSPSAGGTDTQYF
>TRBJ2-5|-|once|TRBV6-5
TGTGCCAGCAGTCGGGTGGGGGCGACCCAGTACTTC
CASSRVGATQYF
>TRBJ1-2|-|-|TRBV4-3
TGCGCCAGCAGCCAAGCTAGGACAGCAGACTATGGCTACACCTTC
CASSQARTADYGYTF
>TRBJ2-7|-|-|TRBV20-1
TGCAGTGCTAGTGCCCCTACGGTCTACGAGCAGTACTTC
CSASAPTVYEQYF
>TRBJ2-5|TRBD1|-|TRBV7-9
TGTGCCAGCAGCCCCGACAGGGTTGAGACCCAGTACTTC
CASSPDRVETQYF
>TRBJ1-5|TRBD1|-|TRBV24-1
TGTGCCACCAGTGATTTAAAGGGGGCTAGCAATCAGCCCCAGCATTTT
CATSDLKGASNQPQHF
>TRBJ1-3|-|-|TRBV19
TGTGCCAGTAGTATTTCCGTGAGCTCTGGAAACACCATATATTTT
CASSISVSSGNTIYF
>TRBJ2-7|-|-|TRBV10-2
TGCGCCAGCAGTGAGTCGACACAGGGTGGCAACGAGCAGTACTTC
CASSESTQGGNEQYF
>TRBJ2-4|-|-|TRBV15
TGTGCCACCAGCAGAGGGGGAGCCCTAGCCAAAAACATTCAGTACTTC
CATSRGGALAKNIQYF
>TRBJ2-3|TRBD2|-|TRBV2
TGTGCCAGCACCCGGGGGGGCACAGATACGCAGTATTTT
CASTRGGTDTQYF
>TRBJ2-1|TRBD1|-|TRBV27
TGTGCCAGCAGTTTTCTCTCATTTGACAGGGCCAATGAGCAGTTCTTC
CASSFLSFDRANEQFF
>TRBJ1-5|-|-|TRBV16
TGTGCCAGCAGCCGGCGGGCAGCTAGCAATCAGCCCCAGCATTTT
CASSRRAASNQPQHF
>TRBJ2-7|-|once|TRBV19
TGTGCCAGTAGTAAGAACCCCCTGGCATCTTACGAGCAGTACTTC
CASSKNPLASYEQYF
>TRBJ2-7|-|-|TRBV29-1
TGCAGCGTTGGTTTCGGACTTAGGACCTACGAGCAGTACTTC
CSVGFGLRTYEQYF
>TRBJ2-7|TRBD1|-|TRBV5-1
TGCGCCAGCAGCCTAGGGGACAGTGGGCTCTACGAGCAGTACTTC
CASSLGDSGLYEQYF
>TRBJ2-7|TRBD1|-|TRBV5-1
TGCGCCAGCAGCTACACGGGACAGTCTTACTCCTACGAGCAGTACTTC
CASSYTGQSYSYEQYF
>TRBJ1-2|-|-|TRBV5-4
TGTGCCAGCAGCTTGGAGTACGGCAGGGCCAACTATGGCTACACCTTC
CASSLEYGRANYGYTF
>TRBJ1-5|TRBD1|-|TRBV5-1
TGCGCCAGCAGCCCGGGACAGGGCGATCAGCCCCAGCATTTT
CASSPGQGDQPQHF
>TRBJ1-2|-|many|TRBV5-4
TGTGCCAGCAGCTGGACAGCTAACTATGGCTACACCTTC
CASSWTANYGYTF
>TRBJ1-3|-|-|TRBV3-1/TRBV3-2
TGTGCCAGCAGCGGAGACAGTTCTGGAAACACCATATATTTT
CASSGDSSGNTIYF
>TRBJ2-1|TRBD1|-|TRBV7-6
TGTGCCAGCAGCTTATGGACAGGGCAGTCCAATGAGCAGTTCTTC
CASSLWTGQSNEQFF
>TRBJ1-3|TRBD1|-|TRBV28
TGTGCCAGCAGTGCAGGGGGGCCTGGAAACACCATATATTTT
CASSAGGPGNTIYF